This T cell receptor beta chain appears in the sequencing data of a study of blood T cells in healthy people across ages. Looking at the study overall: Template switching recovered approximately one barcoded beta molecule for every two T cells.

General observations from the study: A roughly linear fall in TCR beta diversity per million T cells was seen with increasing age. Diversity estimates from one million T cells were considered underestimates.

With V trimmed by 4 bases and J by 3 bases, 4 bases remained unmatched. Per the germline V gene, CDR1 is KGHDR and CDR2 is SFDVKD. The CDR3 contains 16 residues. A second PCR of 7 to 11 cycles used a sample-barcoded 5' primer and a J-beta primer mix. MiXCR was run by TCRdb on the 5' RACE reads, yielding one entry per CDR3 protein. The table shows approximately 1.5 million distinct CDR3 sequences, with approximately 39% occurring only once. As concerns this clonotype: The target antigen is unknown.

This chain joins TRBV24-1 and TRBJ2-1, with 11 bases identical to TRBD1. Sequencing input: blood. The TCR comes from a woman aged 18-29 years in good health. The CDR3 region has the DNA TGTGCCACCAGTGAGGCCGGGACAGGGGGCTACAATGAGCAGTTCTTC. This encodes CATSEAGTGGYNEQFF.